Sequencing of this T cell receptor beta chain was carried out in a study of OX40 agonist ivuxolimab in advanced cancers. Study information: Previous treatment with anti-PD-1, anti-PD-L1 or anti-CTLA-4 therapy was allowed; over 35% had received some.

TCRdb's table, derived via immunoSEQ multiplex PCR, lists solely in-frame clones and lacks some. The data show about 91,000 clones, around 87% seen once. Whole-study findings and limits: Partial responders receiving 0.1-3.0 mg/kg showed among the lowest clonal expansion.

This CDR3 region has 14 residues. Germline CDR1 reads GTSNPN; CDR2 reads SVGIG (reference sequence). V was clipped by 0 bases and J by 9 bases, with 12 bases between them. The sample holds one count of this clone. The target antigen is unknown. Other DNA sequences in the same sample also yield this CDR3. V is TRBV30 and J is TRBJ1-6, with D perhaps matching TRBD1 (5 bases). The source is an adult with an advanced solid tumor such as melanoma, head and neck, liver or kidney cancer. Sequencing was performed on CD4+ or CD8+ T cells sorted from blood, taken in a trial of the OX40 agonist ivuxolimab. The CDR3: CAWSVGGAGSPLHF. CDR3 DNA: TGTGCCTGGAGTGTAGGAGGGGCGGGTTCACCCCTCCACTTT.